This TCR beta chain was identified in a study of PD-1 blockade in classical Hodgkin lymphoma. General study findings and limits: Nivolumab initiation under 1 year post-ASCT meant exclusion. In newly diagnosed patients, baseline TCR diversity was reportedly below that of healthy donors. Repertoires differed for reasons still undefined, possibly disease activity or prior therapy.

Time point: cycle 4 day 1 (C4D1), after more than five weeks of nivolumab. The patients all showed relapse after autologous stem cell transplantation, while their brentuximab vedotin exposure varied. In germline, CDR1 is SGHTA, CDR2 FQGNSA. The CDR3 has 13 amino acids. V shed 7 bases and J shed 4 bases, with 11 bases lying between them. Here immunoSEQ multiplex PCR was the method, and the copy in TCRdb shows in-frame clones only, minus some. The table has about 41,000 clones, about two thirds seen once; the top ten hold roughly 2.6%. This clone was picked up one time. No antigen is known for it. The sequence was obtained from a human donor with classical Hodgkin lymphoma. Sequences were derived from peripheral blood mononuclear cells (PBMCs), sampled before the fourth cycle of nivolumab. The chain couples TRBV7-2 to TRBJ2-1; no clear D. In DNA form, the CDR3 reads TGTGCCAGCACGCGACCAGAATACAATGAGCAGTTCTTC. Its translation is CASTRPEYNEQFF.